Listed below are T cell receptor beta chains from one sample, sequenced in a study of graft-versus-host responses after intestinal transplantation. TCRdb keeps only in-frame clones here, not all; method: immunoSEQ multiplex PCR. This sample has some 39,000 clones, with more than 80% found just once. The sample here was PBMCs, taken almost 750 days after intestinal transplantation. The receptor source for this set is a human patient who received an intestinal transplant, so some T cells may come from the graft donor. Each CDR3 is given with its conserved first and last residue. D genes are given only for firm matches. A clone size is listed for some rows: how often the clone was seen (once, few, many), or a class if it is expanded.

v_call	j_call	clone_size	d_call	cdr3_aa	cdr3_nt
TRBV5-5	TRBJ1-2	once	-	CASSRAPQAIYGYTF	TGTGCCAGCAGTCGGGCCCCGCAGGCTATCTATGGCTACACCTTC
TRBV2	TRBJ1-4	-	-	CASSGFYGGEKLFF	TGTGCCAGCAGTGGATTCTACGGAGGCGAAAAACTGTTTTTT
TRBV5-4	TRBJ2-7	-	TRBD2	CASSLLVAGAHEQYF	TGTGCCAGCAGCTTGCTGGTAGCGGGAGCCCACGAGCAGTACTTC
TRBV28	TRBJ2-1	-	-	CASSLNSQNEQFF	TGTGCCAGCAGTTTAAACAGCCAAAATGAGCAGTTCTTC
TRBV5-6	TRBJ2-1	-	-	CASSDVASPSYNEQFF	TGTGCCAGCAGCGACGTCGCCAGCCCCTCCTACAATGAGCAGTTCTTC
TRBV30	TRBJ2-1	few	-	CAWSAPGSEQFF	TGTGCCTGGAGTGCCCCAGGGAGTGAGCAGTTCTTC
TRBV6-6	TRBJ2-7	-	-	CASSSFQAYEQYF	TGTGCCAGCAGTTCCTTCCAGGCCTACGAGCAGTACTTC
TRBV14	TRBJ1-5	once	-	CASSQDPHSSNQPQHF	TGTGCCAGCAGCCAAGATCCGCACAGCAGCAATCAGCCCCAGCATTTT
TRBV2	TRBJ1-4	-	TRBD1	CASNGWGTGEEKLFF	TGTGCCAGCAATGGTTGGGGAACAGGGGAAGAAAAACTGTTTTTT
TRBV29-1	TRBJ2-3	-	-	CSVAGRNRDTQYF	TGCAGCGTTGCAGGTCGGAACCGGGATACGCAGTATTTT
TRBV13	TRBJ1-6	-	-	CASSVRDTNSPLHF	TGTGCCAGCAGCGTCCGGGACACGAATTCACCCCTCCACTTT
TRBV5-4	TRBJ2-3	-	TRBD2	CASSPGLAGDTDTQYF	TGTGCCAGCAGCCCAGGACTAGCGGGGGATACAGATACGCAGTATTTT
TRBV6-5	TRBJ2-2	-	-	CATTGIDVPGELFF	TGTGCCACCACGGGTATAGATGTTCCCGGGGAGCTGTTTTTT
TRBV7-2	TRBJ2-3	-	TRBD1	CASSYGQGTDTQYF	TGTGCCAGCAGCTACGGACAGGGGACAGATACGCAGTATTTT
TRBV7-6	TRBJ2-5	-	-	CASSPQGGGHFQETQYF	TGTGCCAGCAGCCCCCAGGGGGGCGGTCATTTCCAAGAGACCCAGTACTTC
TRBV10-1	TRBJ1-2	-	-	CASSGEGQTLRTYGYTF	TGCGCCAGCAGTGGGGAGGGGCAGACACTTAGAACCTATGGCTACACCTTC
TRBV6-5	TRBJ1-2	-	TRBD1	CASSYTGQGTNYGYTF	TGTGCCAGCAGTTATACAGGACAGGGCACGAACTATGGCTACACCTTC
TRBV18	TRBJ2-7	-	-	CASSPPAAYEQYF	TGTGCCAGCTCACCACCCGCGGCCTACGAGCAGTACTTC
TRBV27	TRBJ2-1	-	TRBD1	CASSPRRDRGRVEQFF	TGTGCCAGCAGTCCTCGTCGGGACAGGGGGAGGGTTGAGCAGTTCTTC
TRBV7-9	TRBJ2-1	-	-	CASSTLLSYNEQFF	TGTGCCAGCAGCACCCTTCTTAGCTACAATGAGCAGTTCTTC
TRBV15	TRBJ2-5	-	-	CATSREETQYF	TGTGCCACCAGCAGAGAAGAGACCCAGTACTTC
TRBV7-9	TRBJ1-3	-	-	CASSPRGGAGNTIYF	TGTGCCAGCAGCCCAAGGGGGGGAGCTGGAAACACCATATATTTT
TRBV19	TRBJ1-2	-	-	CASSIEPGTGYTF	TGTGCCAGTAGTATAGAACCAGGGACCGGCTACACCTTC
TRBV7-2	TRBJ2-1	-	TRBD2	CASSSYALGAGAGNEQFF	TGTGCCAGCAGCTCCTACGCCCTAGGAGCGGGAGCCGGCAATGAGCAGTTCTTC
TRBV10-3	TRBJ1-1	-	TRBD1	CAISGRDRANSEAFF	TGTGCCATCAGCGGTAGGGACAGGGCAAACTCCGAAGCTTTCTTT
TRBV6-1	TRBJ2-1	once	-	CASSPGGYNEQFF	TGTGCCAGCAGCCCAGGCGGATACAATGAGCAGTTCTTC
TRBV27	TRBJ2-7	-	TRBD2	CASSTASGISSYEQYF	TGTGCCAGCAGTACGGCTAGCGGGATAAGCTCCTACGAGCAGTACTTC
TRBV9	TRBJ2-3	-	-	CASSADITDTQYF	TGTGCCAGCAGCGCGGACATCACAGATACGCAGTATTTT
TRBV19	TRBJ2-5	-	-	CASSIPQGSQYF	TGTGCCAGTAGTATCCCTCAGGGGAGCCAGTACTTC
TRBV19	TRBJ2-2	-	-	CASIDGGANTGELFF	TGTGCCAGCATAGACGGAGGAGCGAACACCGGGGAGCTGTTTTTT
TRBV18	TRBJ1-4	-	-	CASSPGADEKLFF	TGTGCCAGCTCACCGGGAGCAGATGAAAAACTGTTTTTT
TRBV13	TRBJ2-2	-	TRBD2	CASSLVPWGGSYTGELFF	TGTGCCAGCAGCTTAGTCCCTTGGGGGGGATCGTACACCGGGGAGCTGTTTTTT